This TCR beta chain is drawn from a study of T cells after yellow fever vaccination. Looking at the study overall: For low cell numbers, libraries were made with SMART-Seq v4 Ultra Low Input.

The study's findings and limits: In FACS-sorted repertoires, abundant clonotypes from the bulk population could appear as contaminants. The study re-detected most primary-vaccination clones after the booster (roughly 96% CD4, roughly 85% CD8).

The TCR cDNA carried a universal primer site and UMIs from 5'RACE template switching. MiXCR, applied by TCRdb to the 5' RACE reads, yields one record per CDR3 protein. The sample lists fewer than 400,000 distinct CDR3 sequences, 6.2% occurring once. The CDR3 is made up of 13 amino acids. Trimming left V 7 bases short and J 2 bases short, with 12 bases between. Per the germline V gene, CDR1 is LGHDT and CDR2 is YNNKEL (reference sequence). At least ten counts were recorded for this clonotype. The antigen is not known. The TCR comes from a man aged 25-40 years who received the YFV17D yellow fever vaccine. The source material was PBMCs, sampled 5 days after the yellow fever booster vaccination. V and J are TRBV3-1 and TRBJ2-7; D is perhaps TRBD1 or TRBD2 (5 bases each). CDR3 nucleotides: TGTGCCAGCAAGGGGCCGGGACCCTACGAGCAGTACTTC. As protein: CASKGPGPYEQYF.